These 2 T cell receptor beta chains share one sample of origin, sequenced in a study of T cell clonotyping in hematopoietic cell transplantation. TCRdb keeps only in-frame clones here, not all; method: immunoSEQ multiplex PCR. The sample consists of around 28,000 clones, about 92% of them appearing once. The time point was: recipient sample about 28 days before transplant, after cytoreduction. Here the sequenced sample was peripheral blood mononuclear cells, taken before stem cell transplant. The receptors derive from a man aged 50 to 60 with acute myeloid leukemia. Some clones in this sample may be carry-over from other donors' samples.

The chain links TRBV5-4 to TRBJ1-6; D is perhaps TRBD1 (5 bases). CDR3 length equals 14 residues. Germline CDR1 SGHNT, CDR2 YYREEE (reference sequence). Trimming pared 0 bases from V and 7 bases from J, leaving 8 bases between. The CDR3 DNA reads TGTGCCAGCAGCTTGGAAGGGGACAATTCACCCCTCCACTTT. This gives the protein CASSLEGDNSPLHF.

The V call is TRBV5-1, the J call TRBJ2-5; D is possibly TRBD2 (7 bases). With 3 bases removed from V and 1 base from J, the gap between germline ends came to 13 bases. Looked up from germline, CDR1 is SGHRS and CDR2 is YFSETQ. The CDR3 consists of 15 residues. The CDR3 region is CASSWEGGFQETQYF. DNA for the CDR3: TGCGCCAGCAGCTGGGAGGGGGGTTTCCAAGAGACCCAGTACTTC.